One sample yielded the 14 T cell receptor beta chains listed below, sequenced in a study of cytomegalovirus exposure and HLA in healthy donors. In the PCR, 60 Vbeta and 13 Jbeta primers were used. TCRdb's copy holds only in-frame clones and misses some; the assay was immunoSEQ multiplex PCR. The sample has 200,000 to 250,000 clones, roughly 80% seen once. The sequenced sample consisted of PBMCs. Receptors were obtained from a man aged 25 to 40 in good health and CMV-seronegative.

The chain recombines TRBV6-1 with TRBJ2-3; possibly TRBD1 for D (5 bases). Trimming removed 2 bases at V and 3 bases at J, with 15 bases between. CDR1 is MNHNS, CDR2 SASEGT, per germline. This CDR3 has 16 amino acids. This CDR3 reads CASSESQGVLTDTQYF. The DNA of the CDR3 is TGTGCCAGCAGTGAATCTCAGGGTGTGTTAACAGATACGCAGTATTTT.

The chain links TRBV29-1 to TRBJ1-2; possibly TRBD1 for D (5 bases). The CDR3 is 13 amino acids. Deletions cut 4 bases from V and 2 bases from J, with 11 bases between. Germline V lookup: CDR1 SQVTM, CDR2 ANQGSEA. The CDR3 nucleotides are TGCAGCGTTGCGGCAGGGTCCAACTATGGCTACACCTTC. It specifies CSVAAGSNYGYTF.

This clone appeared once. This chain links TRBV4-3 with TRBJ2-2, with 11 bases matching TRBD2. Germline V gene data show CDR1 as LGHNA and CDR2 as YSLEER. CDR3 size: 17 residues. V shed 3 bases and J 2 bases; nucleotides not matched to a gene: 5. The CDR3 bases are TGCGCCAGCAGCCAGCTGACTAGCGGGGATAACACCGGGGAGCTGTTTTTT. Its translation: CASSQLTSGDNTGELFF.

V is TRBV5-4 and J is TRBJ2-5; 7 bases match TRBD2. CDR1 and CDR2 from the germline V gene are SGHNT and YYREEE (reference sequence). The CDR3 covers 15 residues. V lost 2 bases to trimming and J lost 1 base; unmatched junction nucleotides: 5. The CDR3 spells CASSFPSGGQETQYF. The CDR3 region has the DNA TGTGCCAGCAGCTTCCCTAGCGGAGGCCAAGAGACCCAGTACTTC.

The CDR3 region is CASSLGGSTEAFF. The CDR3 DNA reads TGTGCCAGCAGCTTGGGAGGATCCACTGAAGCTTTCTTT. V is TRBV5-5 and J is TRBJ1-1; D call uncertain. Germline V gives CDR1 SGHKS, CDR2 YYEKEE (reference sequence). The CDR3 is made up of 13 amino acids. V was clipped by 0 bases and J by 4 bases, with 7 bases between them.

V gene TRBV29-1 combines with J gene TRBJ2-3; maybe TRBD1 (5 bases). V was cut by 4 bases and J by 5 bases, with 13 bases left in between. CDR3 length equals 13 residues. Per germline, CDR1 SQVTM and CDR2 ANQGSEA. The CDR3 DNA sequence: TGCAGCGTTGGACGTGGCCAGGGAGATACGCAGTATTTT. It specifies CSVGRGQGDTQYF.

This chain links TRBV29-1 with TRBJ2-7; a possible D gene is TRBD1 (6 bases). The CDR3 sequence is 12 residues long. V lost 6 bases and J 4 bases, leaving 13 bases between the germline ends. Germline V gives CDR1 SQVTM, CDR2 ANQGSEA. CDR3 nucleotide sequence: TGCAGCGTGGAGGACAGACGATACGAGCAGTACTTC. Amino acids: CSVEDRRYEQYF.

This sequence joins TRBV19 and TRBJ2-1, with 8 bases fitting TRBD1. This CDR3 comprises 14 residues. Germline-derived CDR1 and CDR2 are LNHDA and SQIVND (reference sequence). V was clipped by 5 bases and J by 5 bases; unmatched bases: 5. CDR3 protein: CASSRDRGNNEQFF. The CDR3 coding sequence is TGTGCCAGTAGTCGCGACAGGGGAAACAATGAGCAGTTCTTC.

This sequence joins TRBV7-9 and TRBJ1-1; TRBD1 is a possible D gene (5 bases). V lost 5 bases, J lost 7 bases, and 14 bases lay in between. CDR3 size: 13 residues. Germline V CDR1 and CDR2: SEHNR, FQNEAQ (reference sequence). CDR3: CASSITGTDEAFF. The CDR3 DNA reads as TGTGCCAGCAGCATAACAGGAACCGATGAAGCTTTCTTT.

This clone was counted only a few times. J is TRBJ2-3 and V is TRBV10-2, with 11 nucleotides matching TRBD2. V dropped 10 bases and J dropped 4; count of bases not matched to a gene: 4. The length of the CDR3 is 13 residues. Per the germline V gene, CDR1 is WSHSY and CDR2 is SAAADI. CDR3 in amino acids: CATRLAGSDTQYF. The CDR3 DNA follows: TGCGCCACCAGACTAGCGGGGTCAGATACGCAGTATTTT.

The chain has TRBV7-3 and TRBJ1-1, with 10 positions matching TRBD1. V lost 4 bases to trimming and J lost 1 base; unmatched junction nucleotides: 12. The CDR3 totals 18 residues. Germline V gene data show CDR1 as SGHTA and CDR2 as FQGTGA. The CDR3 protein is CASSSVPGQGYSNTEAFF. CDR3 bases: TGTGCCAGCAGCTCGGTCCCGGGACAGGGGTACTCGAACACTGAAGCTTTCTTT.

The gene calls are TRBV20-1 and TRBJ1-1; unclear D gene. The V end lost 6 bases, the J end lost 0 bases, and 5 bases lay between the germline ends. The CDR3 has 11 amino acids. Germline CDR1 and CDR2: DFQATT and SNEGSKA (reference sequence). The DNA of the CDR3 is TGCAGTGCCCCTTTGAACACTGAAGCTTTCTTT. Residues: CSAPLNTEAFF.

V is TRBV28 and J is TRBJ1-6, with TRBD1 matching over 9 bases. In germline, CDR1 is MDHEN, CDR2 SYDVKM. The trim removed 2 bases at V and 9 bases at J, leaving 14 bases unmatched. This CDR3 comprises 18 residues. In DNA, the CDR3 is TGTGCCAGCAGTTTAGTTACAGGGGGCAGAAGTTTGGTTTCACCCCTCCACTTT. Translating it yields CASSLVTGGRSLVSPLHF.

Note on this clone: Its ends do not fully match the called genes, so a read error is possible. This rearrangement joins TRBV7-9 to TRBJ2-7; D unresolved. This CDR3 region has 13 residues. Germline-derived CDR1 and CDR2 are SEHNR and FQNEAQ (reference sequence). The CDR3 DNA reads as TGTTCCAGCAGCATAGCCGGGTTCCCTTACAAGTACTTC. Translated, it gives CSSSIAGFPYKYF.